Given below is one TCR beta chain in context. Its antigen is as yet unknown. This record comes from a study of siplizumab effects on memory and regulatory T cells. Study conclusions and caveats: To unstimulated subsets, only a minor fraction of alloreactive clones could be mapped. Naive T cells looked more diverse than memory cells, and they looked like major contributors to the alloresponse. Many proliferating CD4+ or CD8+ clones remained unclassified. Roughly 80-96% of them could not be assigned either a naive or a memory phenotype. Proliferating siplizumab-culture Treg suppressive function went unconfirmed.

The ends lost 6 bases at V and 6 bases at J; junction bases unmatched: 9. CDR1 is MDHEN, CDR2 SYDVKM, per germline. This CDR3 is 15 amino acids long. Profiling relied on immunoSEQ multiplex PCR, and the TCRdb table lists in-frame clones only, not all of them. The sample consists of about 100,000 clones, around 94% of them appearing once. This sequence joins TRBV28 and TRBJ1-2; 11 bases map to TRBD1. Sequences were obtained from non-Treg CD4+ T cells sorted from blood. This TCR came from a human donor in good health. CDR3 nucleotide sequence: TGTGCCAGCAGAAGGACAGGGGGCAATTTCGATGGCTACACCTTC. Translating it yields CASRRTGGNFDGYTF.